This TCR beta chain comes out of a study of blood T cell repertoires in COVID-19. Study summary: In each case, the material was cDNA or gDNA derived from T cells, B-cell-depleted T cells, or PBMCs.

Assay used: immunoSEQ multiplex PCR; TCRdb lists only in-frame clones, some missing. Of 210,000 or so clones in the sample, 84% were seen once. The study recruited people aged roughly 18 to 100 years across roughly 23 US areas. Germline V gene sequence: CDR1 MNHEY, CDR2 SVGAGI. With V trimmed by 6 bases and J by 1 base, 3 bases remained unmatched. This CDR3 has 15 amino acids. This TCR derives from a man aged 60 to 69 who had recovered from COVID-19. V and J are TRBV6-5 and TRBJ2-2; TRBD1 matches at 9 bases. The sample was PBMCs or T cells enriched from blood (not recorded which). CDR3 sequence: CASRTGGLNTGELFF. Written as DNA, the CDR3 is TGTGCCAGCAGAACAGGGGGCCTGAACACCGGGGAGCTGTTTTTT.